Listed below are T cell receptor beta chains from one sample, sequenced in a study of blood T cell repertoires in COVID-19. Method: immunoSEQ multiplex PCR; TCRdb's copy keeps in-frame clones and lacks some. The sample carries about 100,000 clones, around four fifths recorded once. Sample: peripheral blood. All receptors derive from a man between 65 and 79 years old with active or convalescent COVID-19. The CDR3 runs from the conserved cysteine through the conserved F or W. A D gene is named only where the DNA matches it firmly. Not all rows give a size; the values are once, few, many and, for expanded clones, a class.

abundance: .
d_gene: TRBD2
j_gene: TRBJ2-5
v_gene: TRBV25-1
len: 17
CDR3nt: TGTGCCAGCAGTGAATCGATTAGCGGGAGGGTAGAAGAGACCCAGTACTTC
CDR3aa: CASSESISGRVEETQYF

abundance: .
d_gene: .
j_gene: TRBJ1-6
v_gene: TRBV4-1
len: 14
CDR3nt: TGCGCCAGCAGCCAACAGGGCAAAATCTCACCCCTCCACTTT
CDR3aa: CASSQQGKISPLHF

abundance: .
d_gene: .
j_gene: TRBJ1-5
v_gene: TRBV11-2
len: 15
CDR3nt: TGTGCCAGCAGCTTAGGGGCAGGCCGGCACCAGCCCCAGCATTTT
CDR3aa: CASSLGAGRHQPQHF

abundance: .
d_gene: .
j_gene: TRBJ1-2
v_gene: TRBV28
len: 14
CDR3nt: TGTGCCAGCCCGCTTGATGGAGTTGACTATGGCTACACCTTC
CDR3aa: CASPLDGVDYGYTF

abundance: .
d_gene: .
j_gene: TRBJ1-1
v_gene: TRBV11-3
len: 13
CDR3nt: TGTGCCAGCAGCTTAGATCAGAACACTGAAGCTTTCTTT
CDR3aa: CASSLDQNTEAFF

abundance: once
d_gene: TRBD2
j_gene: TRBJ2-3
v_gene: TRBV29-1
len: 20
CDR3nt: TGCAGCGTTAGGGCAACAGGGGTAATCGGACTAGCGGGAGTAGCAGATACGCAGTATTTT
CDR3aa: CSVRATGVIGLAGVADTQYF

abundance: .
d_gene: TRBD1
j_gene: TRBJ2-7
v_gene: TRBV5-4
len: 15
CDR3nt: TGTGCCAGCAGCTTGAGACAGGGCCCGGGTACGCGGCAGTACTTC
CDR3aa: CASSLRQGPGTRQYF

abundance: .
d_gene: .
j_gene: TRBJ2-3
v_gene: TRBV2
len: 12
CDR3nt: TGTGCCAGCAGTGTCGTAGCGGCTACGCAGTATTTT
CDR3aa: CASSVVAATQYF

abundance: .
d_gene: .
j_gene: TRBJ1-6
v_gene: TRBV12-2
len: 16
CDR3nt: TGTGCAAGTCGCTCGGTCTACAGGGGTGTAGATTCACCCCTCCACTTT
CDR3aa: CASRSVYRGVDSPLHF

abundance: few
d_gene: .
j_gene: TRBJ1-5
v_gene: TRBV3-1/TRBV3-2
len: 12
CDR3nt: TGTGCCAGCAGCCAAGATAGAGGGACTCCGCATTTT
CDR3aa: CASSQDRGTPHF

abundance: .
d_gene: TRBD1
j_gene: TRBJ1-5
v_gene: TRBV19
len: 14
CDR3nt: TGTGCCAGTTGTCCCGGACAGGGTAATCAGCCCCAGCATTTT
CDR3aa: CASCPGQGNQPQHF

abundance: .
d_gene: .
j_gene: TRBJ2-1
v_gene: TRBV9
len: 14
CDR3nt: TGTGCCAGCAGCGTCGGCGGGGATTCCAATGAGCAGTTCTTC
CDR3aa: CASSVGGDSNEQFF

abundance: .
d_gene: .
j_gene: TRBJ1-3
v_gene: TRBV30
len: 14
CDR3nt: TGTGCCTGGGAAGCAGGGAGGACTGGAAACACCATATATTTT
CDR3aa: CAWEAGRTGNTIYF

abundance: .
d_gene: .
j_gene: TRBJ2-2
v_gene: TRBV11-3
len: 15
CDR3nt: TGTGCCAGCAGCTTAGTGCGGGGAGGCACCGGGGAGCTGTTTTTT
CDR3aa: CASSLVRGGTGELFF

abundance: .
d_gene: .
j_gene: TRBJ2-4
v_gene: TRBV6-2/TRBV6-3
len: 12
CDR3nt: TGTGCCAGCCGTTCGGTTCGTACAGGCTGGTACTTC
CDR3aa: CASRSVRTGWYF

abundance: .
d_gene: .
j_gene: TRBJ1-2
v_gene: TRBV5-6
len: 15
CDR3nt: TGTGCCAGCAGCTTGGGCGCCTATAATCTCTATGGCTACACCTTC
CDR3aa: CASSLGAYNLYGYTF

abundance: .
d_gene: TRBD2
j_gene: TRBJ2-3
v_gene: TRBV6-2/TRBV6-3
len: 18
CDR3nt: TGTGCCAGCAGTTACTCGAAAGGACTAGCGGTCCGCACAGATACGCAGTATTTT
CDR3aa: CASSYSKGLAVRTDTQYF

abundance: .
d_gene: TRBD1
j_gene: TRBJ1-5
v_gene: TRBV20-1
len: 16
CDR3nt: TGCAGTGCTAGTTCTCCGGGACAGGGGGCACATCAGCCCCAGCATTTT
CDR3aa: CSASSPGQGAHQPQHF

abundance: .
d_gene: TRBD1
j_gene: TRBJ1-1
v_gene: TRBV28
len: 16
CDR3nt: TGTGCCAGCAGTTCGCCAGAGACAGGGGGGGTCACTGAAGCTTTCTTT
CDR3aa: CASSSPETGGVTEAFF